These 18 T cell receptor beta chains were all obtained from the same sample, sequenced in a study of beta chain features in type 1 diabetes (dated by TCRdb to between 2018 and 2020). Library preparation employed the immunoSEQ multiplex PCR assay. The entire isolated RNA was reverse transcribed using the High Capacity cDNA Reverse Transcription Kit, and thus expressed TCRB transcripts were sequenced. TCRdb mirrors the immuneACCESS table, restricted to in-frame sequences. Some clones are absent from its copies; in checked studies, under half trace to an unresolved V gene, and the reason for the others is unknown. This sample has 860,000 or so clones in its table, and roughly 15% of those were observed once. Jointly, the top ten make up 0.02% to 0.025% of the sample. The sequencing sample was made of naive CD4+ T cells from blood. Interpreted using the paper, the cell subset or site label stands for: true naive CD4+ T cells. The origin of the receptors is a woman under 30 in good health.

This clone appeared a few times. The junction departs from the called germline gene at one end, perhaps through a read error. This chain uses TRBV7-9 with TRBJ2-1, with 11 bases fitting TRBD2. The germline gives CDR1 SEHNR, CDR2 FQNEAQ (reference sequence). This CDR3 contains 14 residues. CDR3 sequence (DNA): TGTGCCAGCAGCATAGCGGGAGGGTACAATGAGCAGTTCTTC. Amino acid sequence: CASSIAGGYNEQFF.

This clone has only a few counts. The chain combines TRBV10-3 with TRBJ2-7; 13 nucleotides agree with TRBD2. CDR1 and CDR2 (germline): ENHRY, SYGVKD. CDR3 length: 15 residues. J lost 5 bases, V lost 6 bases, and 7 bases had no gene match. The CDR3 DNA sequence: TGTGCCATCAGCAAAGGACTAGCGGGAGAGAACGAGCAGTACTTC. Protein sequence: CAISKGLAGENEQYF.

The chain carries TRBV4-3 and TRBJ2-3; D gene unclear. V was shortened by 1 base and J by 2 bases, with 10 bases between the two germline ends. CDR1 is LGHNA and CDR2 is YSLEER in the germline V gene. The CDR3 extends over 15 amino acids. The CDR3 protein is CASSQGASVTDTQYF. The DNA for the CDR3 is TGCGCCAGCAGCCAAGGAGCGTCCGTCACAGATACGCAGTATTTT.

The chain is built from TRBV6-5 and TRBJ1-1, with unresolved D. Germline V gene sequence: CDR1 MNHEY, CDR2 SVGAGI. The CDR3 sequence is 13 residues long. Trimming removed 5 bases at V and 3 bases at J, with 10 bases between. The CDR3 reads CASSETRYTEAFF. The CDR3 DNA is TGTGCCAGCAGTGAAACAAGGTACACTGAAGCTTTCTTT.

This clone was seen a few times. The CDR3 protein is CATSIGSGAYEQYF. In DNA form, the CDR3 reads TGTGCCACCTCTATCGGGAGCGGTGCCTACGAGCAGTACTTC. This chain links TRBV5-4 with TRBJ2-7, with a possible D match to TRBD2 (6 bases). The CDR3 loop spans 14 amino acids. V was clipped by 9 bases and J by 2 bases, with 18 bases between them. Germline V gives CDR1 SGHNT, CDR2 YYREEE (reference sequence).

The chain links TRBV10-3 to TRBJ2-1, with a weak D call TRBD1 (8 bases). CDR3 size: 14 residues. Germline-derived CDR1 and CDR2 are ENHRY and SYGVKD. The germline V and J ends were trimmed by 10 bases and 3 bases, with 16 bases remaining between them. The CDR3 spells CASGTGGGYNEQFF. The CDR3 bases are TGTGCCAGCGGAACAGGGGGGGGCTACAATGAGCAGTTCTTC.

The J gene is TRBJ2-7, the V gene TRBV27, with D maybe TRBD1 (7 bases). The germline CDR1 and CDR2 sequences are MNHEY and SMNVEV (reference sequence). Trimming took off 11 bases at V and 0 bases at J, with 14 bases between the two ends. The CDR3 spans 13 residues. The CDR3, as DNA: TGTGCCTCGTGGGGGGACAGCTCCTACGAGCAGTACTTC. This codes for CASWGDSSYEQYF.

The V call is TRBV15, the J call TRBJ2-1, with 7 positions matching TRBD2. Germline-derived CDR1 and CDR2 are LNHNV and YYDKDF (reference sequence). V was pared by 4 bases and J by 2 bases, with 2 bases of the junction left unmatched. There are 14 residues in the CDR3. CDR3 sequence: CATSTGLAYNEQFF. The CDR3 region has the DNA TGTGCCACCAGCACCGGACTAGCCTACAATGAGCAGTTCTTC.

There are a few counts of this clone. In DNA, the CDR3 is TGTGCCAGCAGCGTGACAAGCGGGAGTCGCAATGAGCAGTTCTTC. The encoded protein is CASSVTSGSRNEQFF. The V and J genes are TRBV9 and TRBJ2-1, with 8 bases fitting TRBD2. Losses at the gene ends were 2 bases for V and 6 bases for J; bases not matched to a gene: 7. Looked up from germline, CDR1 is SGDLS and CDR2 is YYNGEE. The CDR3 sequence is 15 residues long.

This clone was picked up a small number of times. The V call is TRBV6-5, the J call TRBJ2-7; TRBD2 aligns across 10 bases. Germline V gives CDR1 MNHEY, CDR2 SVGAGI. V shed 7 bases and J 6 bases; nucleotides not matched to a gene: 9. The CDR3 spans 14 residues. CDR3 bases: TGTGCCAGCATTAAAGCGGGAGGGCCGCTCGAGCAGTACTTC. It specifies CASIKAGGPLEQYF.

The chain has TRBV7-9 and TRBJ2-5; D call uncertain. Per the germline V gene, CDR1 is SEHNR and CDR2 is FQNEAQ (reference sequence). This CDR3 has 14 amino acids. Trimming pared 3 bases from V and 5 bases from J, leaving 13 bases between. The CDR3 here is CASSFFQEHETQYF. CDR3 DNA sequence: TGTGCCAGCAGCTTTTTCCAGGAGCACGAGACCCAGTACTTC.

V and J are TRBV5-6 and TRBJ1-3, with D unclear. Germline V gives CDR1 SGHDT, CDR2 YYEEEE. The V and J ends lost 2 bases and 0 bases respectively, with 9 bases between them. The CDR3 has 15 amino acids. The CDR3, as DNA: TGTGCCAGCAGCTTCACGGTGACCTCTGGAAACACCATATATTTT. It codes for CASSFTVTSGNTIYF. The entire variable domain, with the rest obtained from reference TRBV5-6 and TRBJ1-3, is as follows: DAGVTQSPTHLIKTRGQQVTLRCSPKSGHDTVSWYQQALGQGPQFIFQYYEEEERQRGNFPDRFSGHQFPNYSSELNVNALLLGDSALYLCASSFTVTSGNTIYFGEGSWLTVV.

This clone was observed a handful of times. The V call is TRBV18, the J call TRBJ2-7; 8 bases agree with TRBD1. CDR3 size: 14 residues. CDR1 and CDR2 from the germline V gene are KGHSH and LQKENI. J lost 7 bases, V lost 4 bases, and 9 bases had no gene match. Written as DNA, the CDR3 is TGTGCCAGCTCACTTACGACAGGGGCGCGGGAGCAGTACTTC. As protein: CASSLTTGAREQYF.

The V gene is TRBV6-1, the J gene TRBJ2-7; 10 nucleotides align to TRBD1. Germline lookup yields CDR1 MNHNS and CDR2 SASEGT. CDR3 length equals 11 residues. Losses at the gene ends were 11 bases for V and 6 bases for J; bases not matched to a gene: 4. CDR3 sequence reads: CAGGQGIEQYF. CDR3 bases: TGTGCCGGGGGACAGGGGATCGAGCAGTACTTC.

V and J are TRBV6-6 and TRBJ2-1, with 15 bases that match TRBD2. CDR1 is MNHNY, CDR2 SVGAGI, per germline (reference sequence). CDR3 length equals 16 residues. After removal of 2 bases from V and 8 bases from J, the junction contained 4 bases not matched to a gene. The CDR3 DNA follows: TGTGCCAGCAGTTACGGAGGACTAGCGGGAGGGGATGAGCAGTTCTTC. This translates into CASSYGGLAGGDEQFF.

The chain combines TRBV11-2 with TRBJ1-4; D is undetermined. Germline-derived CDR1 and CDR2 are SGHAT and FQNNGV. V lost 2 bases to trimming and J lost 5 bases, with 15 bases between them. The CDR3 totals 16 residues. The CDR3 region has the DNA TGTGCCAGCAGCTTAATGGCGGGAGGCGTCAATGAAAAACTGTTTTTT. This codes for CASSLMAGGVNEKLFF.

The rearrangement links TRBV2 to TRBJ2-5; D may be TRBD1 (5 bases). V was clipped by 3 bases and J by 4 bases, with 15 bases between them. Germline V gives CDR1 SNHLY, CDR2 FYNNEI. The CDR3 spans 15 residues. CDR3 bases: TGTGCCAGCAGTGACCCAGGGATTCGAGGAGAGACCCAGTACTTC. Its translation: CASSDPGIRGETQYF.

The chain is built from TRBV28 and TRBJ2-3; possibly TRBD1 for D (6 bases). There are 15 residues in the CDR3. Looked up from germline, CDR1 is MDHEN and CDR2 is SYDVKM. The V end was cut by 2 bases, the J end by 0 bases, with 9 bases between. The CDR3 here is CASSLIGTSTDTQYF. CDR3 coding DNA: TGTGCCAGCAGTTTAATCGGGACAAGCACAGATACGCAGTATTTT.